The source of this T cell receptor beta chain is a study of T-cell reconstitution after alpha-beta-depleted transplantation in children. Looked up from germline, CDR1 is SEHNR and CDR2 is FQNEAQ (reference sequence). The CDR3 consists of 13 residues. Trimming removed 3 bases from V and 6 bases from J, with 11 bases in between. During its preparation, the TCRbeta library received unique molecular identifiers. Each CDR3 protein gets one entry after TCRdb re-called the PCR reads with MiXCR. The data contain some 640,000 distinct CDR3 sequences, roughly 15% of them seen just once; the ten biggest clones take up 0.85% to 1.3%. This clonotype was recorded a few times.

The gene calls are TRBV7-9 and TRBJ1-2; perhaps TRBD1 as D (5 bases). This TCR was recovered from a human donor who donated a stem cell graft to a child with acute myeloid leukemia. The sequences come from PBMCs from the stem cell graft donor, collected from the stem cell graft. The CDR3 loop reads CASSFHGGDGYTF. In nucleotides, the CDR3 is TGTGCCAGCAGCTTCCACGGGGGGGATGGCTACACCTTC.